A selection of T cell receptor beta chains follows, all from one sample in a study of beta chain features in type 1 diabetes. Sequenced by immunoSEQ multiplex PCR; TCRdb stores in-frame clones only, minus some. Altogether roughly 240,000 clones are present, roughly 14% being singletons, with the ten largest covering 0.025% to 0.03%. Sequences were obtained from naive CD4+ T cells from blood. Receptor source: a woman aged 40-49 years in good health. CDR3s include the opening cysteine and the closing phenylalanine or tryptophan. The D gene is left open where the match is weak. Clone size, where shown, is once, few, many, or a class for clones that have expanded.

CDR3 protein	CDR3 DNA	V gene	D gene	J gene	CDR3 length	clone size
CASSFKRGGLNEQFF	TGTGCCAGCAGCTTTAAGCGGGGCGGTCTCAATGAGCAGTTCTTC	TRBV7-2	TRBD2	TRBJ2-1	15	.
CASSRDRGGETQYF	TGTGCCAGCAGCCGGGACAGGGGGGGGGAGACCCAGTACTTC	TRBV2	TRBD1	TRBJ2-5	14	.
CASRKQESYEQYF	TGTGCTAGTCGGAAACAGGAGTCCTACGAGCAGTACTTC	TRBV12-5	.	TRBJ2-7	13	.
CASSFFSSGLTGGGKGYTF	TGTGCCAGCAGCTTCTTTTCCTCTGGTCTTACAGGGGGCGGGAAAGGCTACACCTTC	TRBV7-8	TRBD1	TRBJ1-2	19	few
CASSVSPEGGYTF	TGTGCCAGCAGCGTATCCCCGGAGGGTGGCTACACCTTC	TRBV9	.	TRBJ1-2	13	few
CASSLSSTGRNQPQHF	TGTGCCAGCAGTTTATCGTCAACAGGGAGAAATCAGCCCCAGCATTTT	TRBV27	.	TRBJ1-5	16	few
CASSPEGRNIQYF	TGTGCCAGCTCACCTGAGGGGAGGAACATTCAGTACTTC	TRBV18	.	TRBJ2-4	13	.
CASSSRLAGEQYF	TGTGCCAGCAGCTCGCGACTAGCGGGTGAGCAGTACTTC	TRBV7-6	TRBD2	TRBJ2-5	13	.
CSVPGTAFKNIQYF	TGCAGCGTACCCGGGACAGCGTTCAAAAACATTCAGTACTTC	TRBV29-1	TRBD1	TRBJ2-4	14	many
CASSEWERQYF	TGTGCCAGCAGTGAATGGGAGAGGCAGTACTTC	TRBV6-1	.	TRBJ2-7	11	few
CASLRNEKLFF	TGTGCCAGTCTTCGGAATGAAAAACTGTTTTTT	TRBV19	.	TRBJ1-4	11	few
CASSLRGAPQETQYF	TGTGCCAGCAGCTTGCGGGGGGCCCCCCAAGAGACCCAGTACTTC	TRBV11-2	TRBD2	TRBJ2-5	15	.
CSVITGQAVSGANVLTF	TGCAGCGTGATTACGGGACAGGCTGTATCTGGGGCCAACGTCCTGACTTTC	TRBV29-1	TRBD1	TRBJ2-6	17	.
CASSIDGTGKGYGYTF	TGTGCCAGTAGTATAGATGGGACAGGGAAGGGGTATGGCTACACCTTC	TRBV19	TRBD1	TRBJ1-2	16	.
CASSSRQGAWVGANVLTF	TGTGCCAGCAGCTCCCGACAGGGGGCGTGGGTTGGGGCCAACGTCCTGACTTTC	TRBV14	TRBD1	TRBJ2-6	18	few
CSARGGYEQYF	TGCAGTGCCAGAGGAGGCTACGAGCAGTACTTC	TRBV20-1	.	TRBJ2-7	11	few
CASSLSRGSYEQYF	TGTGCCAGCAGCTTAAGCAGGGGATCCTACGAGCAGTACTTC	TRBV11-2	.	TRBJ2-7	14	few
CASSQSWDRGRGIYGYTF	TGCGCCAGCAGTCAATCGTGGGACAGGGGGCGCGGGATCTATGGCTACACCTTC	TRBV23-1	TRBD1	TRBJ1-2	18	many
CASSLATSGGEQFF	TGCGCCAGCAGCTTGGCAACTAGCGGAGGTGAGCAGTTCTTC	TRBV5-1	TRBD2	TRBJ2-1	14	few
CATRWGQGGNQPQHF	TGTGCCACCAGGTGGGGACAGGGGGGAAATCAGCCCCAGCATTTT	TRBV15	TRBD1	TRBJ1-5	15	.
CASSLASAGGYEQYF	TGTGCCAGCAGCTTAGCGAGCGCAGGGGGGTACGAGCAGTACTTC	TRBV7-2	.	TRBJ2-7	15	few
CAIRQDRGGDEQFF	TGTGCCATCAGACAGGACAGGGGTGGGGATGAGCAGTTCTTC	TRBV10-3	TRBD1	TRBJ2-1	14	few
CASSFPPGVDTEAFF	TGTGCCAGCAGCTTTCCCCCCGGGGTGGACACTGAAGCTTTCTTT	TRBV7-9	.	TRBJ1-1	15	.
CASSFRDRGHNEKLFF	TGTGCCAGCAGTTTCCGGGACAGGGGGCATAATGAAAAACTGTTTTTT	TRBV27	TRBD1	TRBJ1-4	16	few
CASSLAVRHNYNEQFF	TGTGCCAGCAGCTTGGCAGTGCGACATAACTACAATGAGCAGTTCTTC	TRBV5-8	.	TRBJ2-1	16	.